This T cell receptor beta chain came from a study of cytomegalovirus exposure and HLA in healthy donors (dated by TCRdb to the late 2010s). The study in broad terms: An earlier analysis of some 620 of the donors reported 276 Gb of sequence data and about 120 million unique TCR beta sequences obtained from about 179 million T cells. Roughly 300 gigabases of sequencing data and roughly 80 million unique TCR sequences made up an early release that covered 500 to 700 HLA-typed donors. Of the roughly 400 genotyped donors, 65% to 90% were placed in the genetic ancestry cluster associated with self-reported Caucasian donors. The study aimed to test whether signatures of past pathogen exposure could be identified by cataloging public T cell receptors. The study used immunosequencing to profile the T cell repertoires of 600 to 850 subjects and linked those repertoires to cytomegalovirus serostatus. In addition to the first cohort of several hundred subjects, a separate validation cohort of 130 or so different subjects was used. High-throughput TCR immunosequencing, statistical association of individual TCRs with disease status, and machine learning were combined to predict cytomegalovirus infection status. A later analysis re-examined previously published TCR beta repertoires from more than 650 donors and added high-resolution HLA genotyping to investigate patterns of TCR occurrence. The later analysis used no new phenotypic data to find candidate immune exposures, relying instead on TCR beta sequences and their occurrence across donors. To decide whether each TCR beta V gene segment behaved as functional or pseudogenic, an earlier analysis of some 600 of the donors relied on high-throughput TCR beta sequencing. Donor age, sex, ethnicity and CMV serostatus were compiled together with the repertoire data. A later genetic analysis took genome-wide SNP genotypes for about three fifths of the roughly 700 donors and used that subset as a discovery cohort. All discovery cohort repertoires had been generated on a single sequencing platform. Class I and class II HLA loci were covered by the typing at four-digit resolution. The number of typed donors differed by locus: about 629-630 for A, B, C, DRB1 and DQB1; approximately 540 for DQA1; about 600 for DPA1; and roughly 470 for DPB1. Roughly 5 DR-DQ haplotypes were handled as single units for association and clustering because linkage in the cohort was strong. Among 398 genotyped donors of the cohort, an average of about 220,000 unique TCR beta nucleotide sequences was sequenced per donor, of which 15% to 20% were non-productive. Paper-wide results and their limitations: Broadly in line with IMGT annotations, most TCR beta V segments showed up in productive rearrangements about 87% or about 30% of the time in an earlier analysis of several hundred of the donors. In vitro tests confirmed that a few of the cytomegalovirus-associated TCR beta chains recognize cytomegalovirus antigens. The study listed 170 or so TCR beta chains as associated with cytomegalovirus. For the cohort, immune exposure information was limited to CMV serostatus. Compared with equally common non-associated chains, HLA-associated TCR beta chains in a later analysis were more clonally expanded and had lower generation probabilities. In a later analysis, the rate of TCR association differed among HLA loci, with DRB1 alleles having the most associated TCRs and HLA-C alleles having the fewest. Some IMGT-functional V segments, including TRBV6-2 and TRBV6-3, could not be distinguished by the 87-base-pair reads and were therefore excluded. A group of highly shared sequence variants was considered likely to be a technical artifact of the sequencing pipeline. In a later genetic analysis, a missense DCLRE1C variant was associated with V-gene and J-gene trimming of TCR beta chains, and the association was replicated in an independent cohort. According to a later genetic analysis, donors in an Asian-associated ancestry cluster had fewer N-insertions in productive TCRs than the approximately 710-donor mean. HLA typing was unavailable for some donors at each locus, so association tests used only the typed subset. A further reported finding was that TCR beta sequences accurately predicted the HLA-A and HLA-B alleles for most subjects in the first cohort. Correlated functional status among segregating V segments might be attributable to linkage disequilibrium, but an unknown experimental factor could not be ruled out. Specific HLA alleles were associated with 15,000 to 20,000 TCR beta sequences at a false discovery rate of 0.05 in a later analysis. Roughly uniform sequencing depth across donors was assumed in presence/absence analyses, although this assumption may not hold. According to a later analysis, most CMV-associated TCR beta chains appeared to be HLA-restricted, and the HLA associations seemed to be driven largely by CMV exposure. The cohort was sequenced for TCR beta chains only, and without alpha or paired-chain data the features that could be detected were limited. Approximately 16 rarely observed V segments, including chromosome 9 orphons, were excluded from the earlier analysis of about 600 of the donors because counts were too low. It was suggested by the authors that the approach could potentially be generalized to other disease states and immunological phenotypes. In a later analysis, several top co-occurrence clusters were reported to appear linked to parvovirus B19, influenza, CMV and Epstein-Barr virus. Most TCR sequences were observed very rarely across donors, whereas some public TCRs were present in many individuals. Assigning TCR associations to individual alleles was difficult when HLA alleles, especially DR and DQ, strongly co-occurred. The classifier was reported to diagnose cytomegalovirus status with high specificity and sensitivity in both the original and validation cohorts.

Concerning this clone: Which antigen it targets is not known. Base qualities are not at hand, and no much larger clone is one base apart.

Receptor libraries were prepared by the immunoSEQ multiplex PCR assay. For the multiplex PCR, a mixture combining 60 forward primers for TCR Vbeta segments and 13 reverse primers for TCR Jbeta segments was used. Amplification of the CDR3 region of rearranged TCR beta genes was performed with a multiplex PCR assay on genomic DNA. On the Illumina HiSeq System, the amplified TCR beta libraries were sequenced as 87-base-pair reads. In the original analysis: A later analysis tallied about 77 million unique TCR beta chains across the approximately 670 repertoires, and around 12 million of those chains were shared by two or more donors. A nearest-neighbor algorithm error-corrected the raw reads and collapsed the reads into unique sequences, merging closely related sequences to remove PCR and sequencing errors. To assign V, D and J gene segments, CDR3 sequences were aligned to IMGT reference sequences. For a sequence to be retained, a match of at least six nucleotides was required to both a V gene segment and a J gene segment. A rearrangement counted as productive if the CDR3 had no stop codons and remained in frame with V and J, and every other rearrangement counted as non-productive. CDR3 was defined according to IMGT convention as the region running from the second conserved V-encoded cysteine to the conserved J-encoded phenylalanine. The earlier analysis of 550 to 650 of the donors excluded any sequence lacking an unambiguous match to a single V gene segment. An earlier analysis of a few hundred of the donors called V segments functional above 56.7% productive rearrangements and segregating when the between-donor standard deviation exceeded 5%. A statistical classification framework was developed to diagnose cytomegalovirus status using the catalog of TCR beta chain sequences. In a later analysis, TCR nucleotide sequences were compared against IMGT/GENE-DB human TR gene sequences so that V and J genes could be assigned. In a later analysis, CDR3 sequences and most-parsimonious VDJ recombination scenarios were assigned using the TCRdist pipeline. In a later analysis, each TCR beta chain was defined by its CDR3 amino acid sequence together with its V-gene family, and reads without a unique V-gene family were excluded. As a way to deal with suspected cross-contamination and a sequencing artifact, a later analysis dropped hundreds of nucleotide sequences that were highly shared and had low generation probability. For each public chain, a later analysis derived a clonal expansion index from normalized ranks of inferred template counts within each repertoire. In a later analysis, generation probabilities were computed with a VDJ recombination model fitted to out-of-frame rearrangements, and the resulting probabilities were checked against IGoR. Hypergeometric tests were used in a later analysis to score TCR-TCR, TCR-HLA and TCR-CMV co-occurrence, with a repertoire-size bias correction applied to the TCR pairs. False discovery rates were estimated in a later analysis by permuting HLA or CMV assignments 20 times. In a later analysis, co-occurring TCRs were grouped using DBSCAN, with TCRdist sequence similarity added in when clustering inside HLA-allele-positive subsets. Repertoires with fewer than 30,000 or more than 120,000 public chains, plus five repertoires with anomalous nucleotide sharing, were excluded from co-occurrence clustering. This immuneACCESS table, as held by TCRdb, lists in-frame sequences with V and J called but not all clones. Of the missing ones, under half trace to an unresolved V gene in checked studies; the others have no known cause. V and J calls plus clone size are reproduced from that table; the DNA served to infer D and trimming. This sample holds 120,000 to 150,000 clones; around 73% were observed only once. Approximately 14% of the sample rests with the top ten.

The cohort comprised around 690 healthy bone marrow donors. Cohort members were all nominally healthy when sampled, although unrecorded immune exposures were likely present. CMV serostatus was positive for roughly 290 and negative for about 55% of the roughly 670 cohort members, and was not recorded for this donor. A peripheral blood sample was provided by each donor, and peripheral blood mononuclear cells were used for TCR beta sequencing. The Qiagen DNeasy Blood Extraction Kit was used to extract genomic DNA from the blood cell samples. CDR1 and CDR2, looked up from the germline V gene, are WSHSY and SAAADI. Including cysteine and phenylalanine, the CDR3 has 15 amino acids. Only the CDR3 DNA is retained, 45 bases long and in frame from the first base. The V end gives up 4 bases and the J end 5 bases, leaving 7 bases in the junction not matched to a gene.

Sequenced material: PBMCs. This TCR derives from a human donor in good health. The rearranged chain carries TRBV10-2 and TRBJ2-7, and TRBD2 matches 11 of the central bases. The CDR3 region has the sequence CASSVSGRALDEQYF. The DNA sequence reads TGCGCCAGCAGTGTTAGCGGGAGGGCCCTTGACGAGCAGTACTTC.